The T cell receptor (beta chain) under discussion was sequenced for a study of cytomegalovirus exposure and HLA in healthy donors. The CDR3 is 16 residues long. With V trimmed by 4 bases and J by 1 base, 7 bases remained unmatched. CDR1 is SGHRS and CDR2 is YFSETQ in the germline V gene. 60 Vbeta and 13 Jbeta primers were used in PCR. Sequenced by immunoSEQ multiplex PCR; TCRdb stores in-frame clones only, minus some. The table has about 230,000 clones, roughly 81% seen once. This clone appeared once. V usage is TRBV5-1 and J usage is TRBJ2-3, with 9 nucleotides matching TRBD1. This clonotype was obtained from a girl aged 2 to 10 in good health and CMV-seronegative. Specimen: PBMCs. CDR3 loop: CASSHYRTGGTDTQYF. Here the CDR3 DNA reads TGCGCCAGCAGCCACTACCGGACAGGGGGCACAGATACGCAGTATTTT. Full variable domain (rest looked up from reference TRBV5-1 and TRBJ2-3): KAGVTQTPRYLIKTRGQQVTLSCSPISGHRSVSWYQQTPGQGLQFLFEYFSETQRNKGNFPGRFSGRQFSNSRSEMNVSTLELGDSALYLCASSHYRTGGTDTQYFGPGTRLTVL.